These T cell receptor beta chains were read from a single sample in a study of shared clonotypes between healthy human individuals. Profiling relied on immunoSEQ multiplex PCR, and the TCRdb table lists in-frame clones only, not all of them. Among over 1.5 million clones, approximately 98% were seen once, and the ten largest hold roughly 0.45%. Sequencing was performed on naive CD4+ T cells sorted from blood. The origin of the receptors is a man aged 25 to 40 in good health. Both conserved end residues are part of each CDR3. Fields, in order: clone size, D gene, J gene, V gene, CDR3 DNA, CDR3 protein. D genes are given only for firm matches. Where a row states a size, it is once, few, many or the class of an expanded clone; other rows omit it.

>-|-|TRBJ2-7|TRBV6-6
TGTGCCAGCAGTTACTTAAACAGATACGAGCAGTACTTC
CASSYLNRYEQYF
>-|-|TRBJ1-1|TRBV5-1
TGCGCCAGCATGTGGTCAGACATGAACACTGAAGCTTTCTTT
CASMWSDMNTEAFF
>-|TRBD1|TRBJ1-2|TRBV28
TGTGCCAGCAGCCGACAGGGGCTTAACTATGGCTACACCTTC
CASSRQGLNYGYTF
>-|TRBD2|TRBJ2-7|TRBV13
TGTGCCAGCAGCCCTTTGGGCGGGAGGGACCACGAGCAGTACTTC
CASSPLGGRDHEQYF
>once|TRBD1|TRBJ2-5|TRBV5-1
TGCGCCAGCAGCTCAGGACAGGTTGCCCAGACCCAGTACTTC
CASSSGQVAQTQYF
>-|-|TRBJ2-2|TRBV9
TGTGCCAGCAGCGTAGCTACGGGGGGCGCGATCGGGGAGCTGTTTTTT
CASSVATGGAIGELFF
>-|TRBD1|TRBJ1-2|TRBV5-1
TGCGCCAGCAGCAGCAGGGGGGACTATGGCTACACCTTC
CASSSRGDYGYTF
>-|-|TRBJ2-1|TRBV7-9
TGTGCCAGCAGCTTTCGACGCCTCGATGAGCAGTTCTTC
CASSFRRLDEQFF
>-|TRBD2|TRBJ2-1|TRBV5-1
TGCGCCAGCAGCTTGATACTAGCGGGAGCCGGTGAGCAGTTCTTC
CASSLILAGAGEQFF
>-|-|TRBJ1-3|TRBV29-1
TGCAGCGTTGATTTGGGGAGTACTGGAAACACCATATATTTT
CSVDLGSTGNTIYF
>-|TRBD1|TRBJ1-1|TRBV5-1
TGCGCCAGCAGCTCCGGGACAGGGTCACCGAACACTGAAGCTTTCTTT
CASSSGTGSPNTEAFF
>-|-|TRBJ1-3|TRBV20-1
TGCGGGGCCCTAGGTGGAAACACCATATATTTT
CGALGGNTIYF
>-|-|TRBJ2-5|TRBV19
TGTGCCAGTAGGACTGGGCACGGACAAGAGACCCAGTACTTC
CASRTGHGQETQYF
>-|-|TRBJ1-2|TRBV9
TGTGCCAGCAGCGTTGATTCCCGGGACCGTAGGGGCTACACCTTC
CASSVDSRDRRGYTF
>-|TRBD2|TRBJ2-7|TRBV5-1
TGCGCCAGCAGCCCCCAAGCGGGAGGCCCTTACGAGCAGTACTTC
CASSPQAGGPYEQYF
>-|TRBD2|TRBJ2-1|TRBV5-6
TGTGCCAGCAGCGAGCCGGGACTAGGGGTCAATGAGCAGTTCTTC
CASSEPGLGVNEQFF
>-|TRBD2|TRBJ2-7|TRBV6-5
TGTGCCAGCAGTTACTCGCAGCGGGAGGTCTACGAGCAGTACTTC
CASSYSQREVYEQYF
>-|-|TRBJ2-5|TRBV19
TGTGCCAGTAGTATAGGTGGGACGGGCCAGGAGACCCAGTACTTC
CASSIGGTGQETQYF
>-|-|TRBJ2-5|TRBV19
TGTGCCAGTAGTATAGCCGGGACGGCAAAAGAGACCCAGTACTTC
CASSIAGTAKETQYF
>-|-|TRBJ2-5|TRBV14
TGTGCCAGCAGCCCAAGAAAGCTCAACGGGCAGGAGACCCAGTACTTC
CASSPRKLNGQETQYF
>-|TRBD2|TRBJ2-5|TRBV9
TGTGCCAGCAGCGTTAGCGGGAGGGAGACCCAGTACTTC
CASSVSGRETQYF
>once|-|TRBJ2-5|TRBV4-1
TGCGCCAGCAGCCCCGCCGGCTCCCAAGAGACCCAGTACTTC
CASSPAGSQETQYF